The 7 T cell receptor beta chains listed next were all sequenced from one sample in a study of OX40 agonist ivuxolimab in advanced cancers. The protocol was immunoSEQ multiplex PCR, while the TCRdb copy is restricted to in-frame clones and leaves out a portion. The sample consists of fewer than 80,000 clones, roughly 76% of them appearing once. The specimen comprised CD4+ or CD8+ T cells sorted from blood, sampled in a trial of the OX40 agonist ivuxolimab. The source of these receptors is an adult with an advanced solid tumor such as melanoma, head and neck, liver or kidney cancer.

This chain connects TRBV5-1 to TRBJ2-2; D is unresolved. Germline V CDR1 and CDR2: SGHRS, YFSETQ. Between the trimmed V and J ends, which lost 3 bases and 7 bases, there was a span of 22 bases. The CDR3 sequence is 17 residues long. DNA for the CDR3: TGCGCCAGCAGCTCCCTCTATGACACCTCCTCGGGCGGGGAGCTGTTTTTT. Encoded protein: CASSSLYDTSSGGELFF.

The chain couples TRBV16 to TRBJ1-3; no firm D call. Germline CDR1 KGHSY, CDR2 FQNENV. Trimming removed 6 bases from V and 1 base from J, with 4 bases in between. This CDR3 has 12 residues. CDR3 loop: CASSRSGNTIYF. The CDR3 DNA follows: TGTGCCAGCAGTCGATCTGGAAACACCATATATTTT.

The chain employs TRBV7-8 and TRBJ2-6; 7 bases align to TRBD1. This CDR3 has 17 amino acids. Trimming at V came to 1 base and at J to 0 bases, leaving 3 bases not matched to a gene. Germline CDR1 SGHVS, CDR2 FQNEAQ. The CDR3 sequence: CASSLDHRGSGANVLTF. For the CDR3, the DNA is TGTGCCAGCAGCTTAGATCACAGGGGCTCTGGGGCCAACGTCCTGACTTTC. Based on the CDR3 plus reference TRBV7-8 and TRBJ2-6, the full variable domain is GAGVSQSPRYKVAKRGQDVALRCDPISGHVSLFWYQQALGQGPEFLTYFQNEAQLDKSGLPSDRFFAERPEGSVSTLKIQRTQQEDSAVYLCASSLDHRGSGANVLTFGAGSRLTVL.

V is TRBV6-6 and J is TRBJ2-7; tentatively, D is TRBD2 (6 bases). The germline CDR1 and CDR2 sequences are MNHNY and SVGAGI (reference sequence). Trimming took off 2 bases at V and 0 bases at J, with 11 bases between the two ends. The CDR3 length is 15 residues. The CDR3 here is CASSYGLLDSYEQYF. CDR3 coding DNA: TGTGCCAGCAGTTACGGACTACTAGACTCCTACGAGCAGTACTTC.

The chain combines TRBV5-6 with TRBJ1-5; TRBD1 matches at 10 bases. V was pared by 2 bases and J by 0 bases, with 8 bases of the junction left unmatched. The CDR3 consists of 18 residues. Germline-derived CDR1 and CDR2 are SGHDT and YYEEEE. The CDR3 sequence is CASSFPGTGEYSNQPQHF. CDR3 nucleotides: TGTGCCAGCAGCTTCCCCGGGACAGGGGAGTATAGCAATCAGCCCCAGCATTTT.

This rearrangement joins TRBV2 to TRBJ2-2; 12 bases fit TRBD2. The CDR3 is made up of 18 amino acids. With V trimmed by 2 bases and J by 4 bases, 8 bases remained unmatched. Per the germline V gene, CDR1 is SNHLY and CDR2 is FYNNEI. The CDR3 DNA reads TGTGCCAGCAGTGAACGGCTAGCGGGGGGGCTAAGCACCGGGGAGCTGTTTTTT. Its protein is CASSERLAGGLSTGELFF.

This clone was seen only once. V usage is TRBV10-3 and J usage is TRBJ1-2, with D maybe TRBD1 (6 bases). The CDR3 runs 14 residues. Germline lookup yields CDR1 ENHRY and CDR2 SYGVKD. Trimming cost V 10 bases and J 4 bases, with 19 bases left between them. The CDR3 DNA is TGTGCCACCAACGAAGGGGGAGGGGGCTATGGCTACACCTTC. Translated: CATNEGGGGYGYTF.